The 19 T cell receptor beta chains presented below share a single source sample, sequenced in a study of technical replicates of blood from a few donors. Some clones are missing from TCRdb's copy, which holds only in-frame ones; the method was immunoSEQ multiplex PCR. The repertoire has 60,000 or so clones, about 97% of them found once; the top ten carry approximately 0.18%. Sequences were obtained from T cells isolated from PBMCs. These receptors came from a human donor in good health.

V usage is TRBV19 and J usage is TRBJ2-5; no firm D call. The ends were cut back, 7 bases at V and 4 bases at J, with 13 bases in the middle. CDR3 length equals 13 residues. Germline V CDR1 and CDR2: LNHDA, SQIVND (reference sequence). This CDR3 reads CASTPTGLETQYF. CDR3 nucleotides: TGTGCCAGTACCCCGACGGGTCTAGAGACCCAGTACTTC.

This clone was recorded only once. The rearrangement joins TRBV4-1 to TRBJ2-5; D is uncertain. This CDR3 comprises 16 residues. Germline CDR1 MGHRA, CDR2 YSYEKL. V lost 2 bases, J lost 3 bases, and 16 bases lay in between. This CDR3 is CASSQRERSRKETQYF. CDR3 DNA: TGCGCCAGCAGCCAAAGAGAGCGAAGTCGAAAAGAGACCCAGTACTTC.

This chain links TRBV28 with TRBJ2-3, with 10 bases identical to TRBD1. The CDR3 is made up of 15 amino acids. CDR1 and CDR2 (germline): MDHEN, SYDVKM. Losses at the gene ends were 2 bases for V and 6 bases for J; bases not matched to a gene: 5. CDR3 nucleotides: TGTGCCAGCAGTTTAGTCGGGACAGGGGCCGATACGCAGTATTTT. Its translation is CASSLVGTGADTQYF.

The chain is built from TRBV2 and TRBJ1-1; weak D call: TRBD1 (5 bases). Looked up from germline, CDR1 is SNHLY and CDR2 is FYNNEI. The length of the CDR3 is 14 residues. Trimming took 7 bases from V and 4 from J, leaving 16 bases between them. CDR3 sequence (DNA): TGTGCCAGCACCCAGACAGTGGGCGGCACTGAAGCTTTCTTT. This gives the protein CASTQTVGGTEAFF.

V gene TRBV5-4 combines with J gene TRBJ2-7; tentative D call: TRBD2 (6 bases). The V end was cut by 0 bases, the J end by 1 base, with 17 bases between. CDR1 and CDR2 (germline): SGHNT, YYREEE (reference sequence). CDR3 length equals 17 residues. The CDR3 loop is CASSLALSGGLSYEQYF. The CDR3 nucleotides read TGTGCCAGCAGCTTGGCCCTGAGTGGGGGGTTGTCCTACGAGCAGTACTTC.

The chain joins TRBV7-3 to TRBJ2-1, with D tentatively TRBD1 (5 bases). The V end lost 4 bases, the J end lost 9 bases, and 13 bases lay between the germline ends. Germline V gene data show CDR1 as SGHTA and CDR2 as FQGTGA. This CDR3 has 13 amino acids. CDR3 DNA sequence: TGTGCCAGCAGCTCCGGAACAGGTTTTGAGCAGTTCTTC. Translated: CASSSGTGFEQFF.

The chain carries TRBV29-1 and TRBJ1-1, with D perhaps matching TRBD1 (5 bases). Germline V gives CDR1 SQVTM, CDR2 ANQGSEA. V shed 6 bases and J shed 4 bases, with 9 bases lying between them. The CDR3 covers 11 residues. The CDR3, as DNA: TGCAGCGTCAGGGTGTCCACTGAAGCTTTCTTT. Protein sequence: CSVRVSTEAFF.

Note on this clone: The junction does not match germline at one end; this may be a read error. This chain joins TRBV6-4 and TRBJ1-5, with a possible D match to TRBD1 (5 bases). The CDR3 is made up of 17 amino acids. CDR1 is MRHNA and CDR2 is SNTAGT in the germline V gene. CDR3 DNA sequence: TGTGCCAGCAGTGACCCTCACCCGGGGCCTAGCGATCAGCCCCAGCATTTT. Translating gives CASSDPHPGPSDQPQHF.

CDR3 region: CAWSVGRGSNEQFF. The CDR3 nucleotides are TGTGCCTGGAGTGTAGGCCGGGGAAGCAATGAGCAGTTCTTC. The chain joins TRBV30 to TRBJ2-1; TRBD2 is a possible D gene (5 bases). Germline V gives CDR1 GTSNPN, CDR2 SVGIG (reference sequence). Trimming took off 0 bases at V and 6 bases at J, with 12 bases between the two ends. The CDR3 sequence is 14 residues long.

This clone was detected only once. CDR3 in amino acids: CASSFRNLRLGYTF. The CDR3 nucleotides read TGTGCCAGCAGCTTTAGGAATCTAAGACTAGGCTACACCTTC. This chain links TRBV5-4 with TRBJ1-2; D uncertain. Germline CDR1 reads SGHNT; CDR2 reads YYREEE (reference sequence). Deletions cut 2 bases from V and 8 bases from J, with 16 bases between. The CDR3 is made up of 14 amino acids. The whole variable domain, filled in from reference TRBV5-4 and TRBJ1-2, reads ETGVTQSPTHLIKTRGQQVTLRCSSQSGHNTVSWYQQALGQGPQFIFQYYREEENGRGNFPPRFSGLQFPNYSSELNVNALELDDSALYLCASSFRNLRLGYTFGSGTRLTVV.

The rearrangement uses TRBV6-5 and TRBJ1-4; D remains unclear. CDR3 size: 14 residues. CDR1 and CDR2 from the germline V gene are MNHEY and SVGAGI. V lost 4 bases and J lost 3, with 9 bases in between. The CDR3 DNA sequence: TGTGCCAGCAGTTCCTTGGCTCCTAATGAAAAACTGTTTTTT. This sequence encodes CASSSLAPNEKLFF.

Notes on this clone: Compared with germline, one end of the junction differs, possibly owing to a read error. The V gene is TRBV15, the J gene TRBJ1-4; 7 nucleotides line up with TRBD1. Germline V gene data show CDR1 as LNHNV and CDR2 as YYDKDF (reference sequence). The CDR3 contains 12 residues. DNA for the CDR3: TGTGCCACCAGCACAGTCTCCGGGACAGTAGCTTTT. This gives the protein CATSTVSGTVAF.

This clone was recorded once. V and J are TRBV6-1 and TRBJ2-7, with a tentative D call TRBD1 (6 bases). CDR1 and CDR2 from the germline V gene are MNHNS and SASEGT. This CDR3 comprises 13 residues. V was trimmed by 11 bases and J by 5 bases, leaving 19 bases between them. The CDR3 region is CASDDRWGDEQYF. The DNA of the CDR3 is TGTGCCTCCGACGACAGGTGGGGAGACGAGCAGTACTTC.

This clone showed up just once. This CDR3 is CASSQDLGGLMGQFF. Here the CDR3 DNA reads TGTGCCAGCAGCCAAGATCTCGGAGGGCTCATGGGGCAGTTCTTC. This chain joins TRBV14 and TRBJ2-1, with TRBD2 as a possible D gene (6 bases). In germline, CDR1 is SGHDN, CDR2 FVKESK. This CDR3 is built from 15 residues. V lost 0 bases and J 12 bases, leaving 18 bases between the germline ends. Together with reference TRBV14 and TRBJ2-1, the CDR3 gives the full variable domain: EAGVTQFPSHSVIEKGQTVTLRCDPISGHDNLYWYRRVMGKEIKFLLHFVKESKQDESGMPNNRFLAERTGGTYSTLKVQPAELEDSGVYFCASSQDLGGLMGQFFGPGTRLTVL.

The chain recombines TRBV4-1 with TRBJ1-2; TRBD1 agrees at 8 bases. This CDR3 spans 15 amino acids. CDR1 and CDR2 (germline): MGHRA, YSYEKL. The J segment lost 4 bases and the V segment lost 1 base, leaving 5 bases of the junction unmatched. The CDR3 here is CASSQAGGAGYGYTF. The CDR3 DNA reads TGCGCCAGCAGCCAAGCAGGGGGCGCTGGCTATGGCTACACCTTC.

The CDR3 is CASSLRTGIEYEQYF. The CDR3 DNA reads TGCGCCAGCAGCCTAAGGACAGGGATCGAGTACGAGCAGTACTTC. The chain is built from TRBV4-1 and TRBJ2-7; TRBD1 aligns across 8 bases. The CDR3 sequence is 15 residues long. V gave up 4 bases and J gave up 4 bases; unmatched junction bases: 9. CDR1 is MGHRA, CDR2 YSYEKL, per germline.

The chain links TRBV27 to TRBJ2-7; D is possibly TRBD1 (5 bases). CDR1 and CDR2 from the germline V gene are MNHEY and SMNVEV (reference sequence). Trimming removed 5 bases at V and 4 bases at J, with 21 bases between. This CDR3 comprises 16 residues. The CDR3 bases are TGTGCCAGCAGTCGTATTGACAGTGCCCTCGGGTACGAGCAGTACTTC. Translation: CASSRIDSALGYEQYF.

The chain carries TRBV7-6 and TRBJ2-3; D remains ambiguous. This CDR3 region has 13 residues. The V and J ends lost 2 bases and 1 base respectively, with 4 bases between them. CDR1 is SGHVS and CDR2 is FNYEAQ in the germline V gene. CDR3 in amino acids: CASSLYGTDTQYF. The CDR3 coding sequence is TGTGCCAGCAGCTTATATGGCACAGATACGCAGTATTTT.

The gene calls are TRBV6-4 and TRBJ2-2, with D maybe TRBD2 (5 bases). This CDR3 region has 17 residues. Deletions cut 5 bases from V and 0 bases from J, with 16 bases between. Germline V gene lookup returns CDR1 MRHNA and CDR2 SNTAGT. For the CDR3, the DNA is TGTGCCAGCAGTAGCGGAGCGAAGTTCGCGAACACCGGGGAGCTGTTTTTT. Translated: CASSSGAKFANTGELFF.